This note documents a single T cell receptor (beta chain) sequence. CDR1 and CDR2 (germline): MDHEN, SYDVKM. The germline V and J ends were trimmed by 2 bases and 5 bases, with 11 bases remaining between them. This CDR3 is 14 amino acids long. Original processing methods: Estimation of nucleated cell counts was performed using reference gene primer amplification. Measured with immunoSEQ multiplex PCR; TCRdb has only the in-frame clones, and not every one. D and trimming come from the DNA, and the V and J calls and clone size come from that table. The profile shows 80,000 or so clones, 90% to 95% of them singletons. The entry originates in a study of blood T cell repertoires in COVID-19. On the study more broadly: The analysed material was cDNA or gDNA that came from T cells, B-cell-depleted T cells, or PBMCs.

The TCR sequence derives from a woman in her 50s in a cohort sampled during active COVID-19. The V gene is TRBV28, the J gene TRBJ2-3; D gene ambiguous. Material: peripheral blood. The CDR3 reads CASSLRPERDTQYF. CDR3 coding DNA: TGTGCCAGCAGTTTACGGCCGGAGCGAGATACGCAGTATTTT.